The rows below give T cell receptor beta chains drawn from one sample of a study of T cells in Graves' hyperthyroidism and ophthalmopathy. TCRdb fed the multiplex PCR reads into MiXCR, producing one record per CDR3 protein. This sample has some 550,000 distinct CDR3 sequences, with under 25% found just once. The sequencing sample was made of blood. Receptors were obtained from a man aged 18 to 35 with Graves' hyperthyroidism. The CDR3 runs from the conserved cysteine through the conserved F or W.

>TRBJ2-2|TRBV11-3
CASSFFGNTGELFF
>TRBJ1-1|TRBV18
CASSRATGTEAFF
>TRBJ2-5|TRBV6-2/TRBV6-3
CASSYVPSGQTQYF
>TRBJ1-5|TRBV9
CASSVTLGQGELAGRPQHF
>TRBJ2-7|TRBV4-1
CASSQGRGTRAYEQYF
>TRBJ2-7|TRBV7-8
CASSLGTHYEQYF
>TRBJ2-4|TRBV20-1
CSVITGTGGTKNIQYF
>TRBJ2-7|TRBV20-1
CSARVGGNGYEQYF
>TRBJ1-2|TRBV5-1
CASSLDEGGYTF
>TRBJ2-7|TRBV5-6
CASSLVRRTQEQYF
>TRBJ1-6|TRBV30
CAWSFGQGGSPLHF
>TRBJ2-7|TRBV10-3
CAIRGTVDEQYF
>TRBJ2-7|TRBV5-6
CASSLFGWSSSYEQYF
>TRBJ1-5|TRBV28
CASSWSAGWNQPQHF
>TRBJ2-5|TRBV20-1
CSAPTVEETQYF
>TRBJ1-5|TRBV28
CASSFSGPQHF
>TRBJ1-1|TRBV19
CASSIVGQSSTEAFF
>TRBJ2-7|TRBV27
CASSVKGAPYEQYF
>TRBJ1-2|TRBV12-3/TRBV12-4
CASSLVHEGFYGYTF
>TRBJ2-7|TRBV12-3/TRBV12-4
CASSFTHGTGWDEQYF
>TRBJ2-7|TRBV19
CASSVRNPFGEQYF
>TRBJ2-7|TRBV11-2
CASSLAFGSGSEQYF
>TRBJ2-7|TRBV7-8
CASSHTGGTDPYEQCF
>TRBJ2-6|TRBV15
CATSLTGANVLTF
>TRBJ2-7|TRBV6-1
CASSRDSLDYEQYF
>TRBJ2-2|TRBV20-1
CSARRTGGTGELFF
>TRBJ2-7|TRBV7-9
CASSLDQGEQYF
>TRBJ2-2|TRBV5-5
CASSQQGTGELFF
>TRBJ2-5|TRBV28
CASSLPWVGQETQYF
>TRBJ2-3|TRBV24-1
CATSGQTSTDTQYF
>TRBJ2-4|TRBV7-9
CASSPPGTLSKNIQYF
>TRBJ2-5|TRBV25-1
CASSSARETGETQYF
>TRBJ1-3|TRBV18
CASSTPGNTIYF
>TRBJ2-4|TRBV5-1
CASSVGQGAKNIQYF
>TRBJ1-2|TRBV5-6
CASSPVGEARGYTF
>TRBJ2-7|TRBV6-1
CASRNRGTYPKHYYEQYF
>TRBJ1-2|TRBV12-3/TRBV12-4
CASRPEGPSGYTF
>TRBJ2-7|TRBV12-3/TRBV12-4
CASSLGRQLAYEQYF
>TRBJ1-5|TRBV6-1
CASRRDGYSNQPQHF
>TRBJ1-2|TRBV30
CAWRLARGPGYTF
>TRBJ1-1|TRBV5-1
CASKGTVGSEAFF
>TRBJ2-7|TRBV20-1
CSARDSSHEQYF
>TRBJ2-5|TRBV19
CASSTRYEEGETQYF
>TRBJ2-2|TRBV5-1
CASSPKLVGTGELFF
>TRBJ1-5|TRBV12-3/TRBV12-4
CASSLWGAGQPQHF
>TRBJ2-7|TRBV6-5
CASSYSGGPPYEQDF
>TRBJ2-7|TRBV30
CASQTSGRFPNEQYF
>TRBJ1-2|TRBV29-1
CSVEDQEGEGYGYTF
>TRBJ2-7|TRBV28
CASSLRTGGTYEQYF
>TRBJ1-2|TRBV6-2/TRBV6-3
CASGGRPVVTF
>TRBJ2-7|TRBV19
CASSISGGLTYEQYF
>TRBJ2-7|TRBV5-1
CASSLVGGFPYEQYF
>TRBJ1-2|TRBV12-3/TRBV12-4
CASSLEAGSYGYTF
>TRBJ1-2|TRBV28
CASSLSPSSGYGYTF
>TRBJ1-2|TRBV5-5
CASSFAAGFILYGYTF
>TRBJ1-2|TRBV6-2/TRBV6-3
CASSPGNYGYTF
>TRBJ1-2|TRBV2
CASMGVEGAEDGYTF
>TRBJ2-7|TRBV6-5
CASSYLAGEAYEQYF
>TRBJ1-2|TRBV10-3
CAISRAGTAKIDHGYTF